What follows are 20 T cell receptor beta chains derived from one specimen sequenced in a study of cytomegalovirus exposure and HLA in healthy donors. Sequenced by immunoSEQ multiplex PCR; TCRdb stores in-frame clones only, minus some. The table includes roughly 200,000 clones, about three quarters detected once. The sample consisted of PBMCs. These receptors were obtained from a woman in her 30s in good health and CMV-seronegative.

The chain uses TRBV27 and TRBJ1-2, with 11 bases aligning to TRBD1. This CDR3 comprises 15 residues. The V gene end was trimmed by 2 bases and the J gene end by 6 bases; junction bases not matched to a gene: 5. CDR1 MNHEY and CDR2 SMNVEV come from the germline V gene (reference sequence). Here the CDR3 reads CASSLEDRGRHGYTF. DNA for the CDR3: TGTGCCAGCAGTTTAGAGGACAGGGGGCGTCATGGCTACACCTTC.

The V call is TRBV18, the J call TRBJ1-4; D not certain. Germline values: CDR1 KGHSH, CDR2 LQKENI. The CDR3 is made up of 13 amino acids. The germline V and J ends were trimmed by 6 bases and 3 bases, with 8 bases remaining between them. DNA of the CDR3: TGTGCCAGCTCCCGCTCGGCTAATGAAAAACTGTTTTTT. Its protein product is CASSRSANEKLFF. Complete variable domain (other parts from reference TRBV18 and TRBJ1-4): NAGVMQNPRHLVRRRGQEARLRCSPMKGHSHVYWYRQLPEEGLKFMVYLQKENIIDESGMPKERFSAEFPKEGPSILRIQQVVRGDSAAYFCASSRSANEKLFFGSGTQLSVL.

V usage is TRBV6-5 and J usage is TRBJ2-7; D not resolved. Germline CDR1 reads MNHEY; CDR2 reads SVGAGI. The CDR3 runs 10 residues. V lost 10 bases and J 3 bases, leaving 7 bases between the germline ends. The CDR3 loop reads CATFNYEQYF. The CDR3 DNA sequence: TGTGCCACATTCAACTACGAGCAGTACTTC.

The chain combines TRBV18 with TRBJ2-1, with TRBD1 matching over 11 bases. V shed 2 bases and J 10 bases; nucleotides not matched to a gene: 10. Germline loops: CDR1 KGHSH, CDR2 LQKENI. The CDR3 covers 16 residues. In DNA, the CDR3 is TGTGCCAGCTCACCATCAACGGACAGGGGGCTAAGGGAGCAGTTCTTC. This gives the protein CASSPSTDRGLREQFF.

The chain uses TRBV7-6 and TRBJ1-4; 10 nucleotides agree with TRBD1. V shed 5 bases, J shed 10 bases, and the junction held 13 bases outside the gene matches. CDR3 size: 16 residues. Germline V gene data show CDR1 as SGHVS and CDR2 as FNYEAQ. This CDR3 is CASSPPVDRGRRKLFF. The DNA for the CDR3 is TGTGCCAGCAGCCCACCCGTTGACAGGGGGCGTCGAAAACTGTTTTTT.

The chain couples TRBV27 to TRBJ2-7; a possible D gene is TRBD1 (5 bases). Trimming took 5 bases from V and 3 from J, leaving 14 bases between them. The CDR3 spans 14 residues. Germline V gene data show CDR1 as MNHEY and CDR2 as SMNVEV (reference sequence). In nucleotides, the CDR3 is TGTGCCAGCAGTACGACAGCGTTAAACTACGAGCAGTACTTC. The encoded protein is CASSTTALNYEQYF.

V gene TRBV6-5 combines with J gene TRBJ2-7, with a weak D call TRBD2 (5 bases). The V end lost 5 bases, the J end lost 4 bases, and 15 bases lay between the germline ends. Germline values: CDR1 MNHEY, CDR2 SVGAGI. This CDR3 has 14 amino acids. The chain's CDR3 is CASSELGREYEQYF. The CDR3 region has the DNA TGTGCCAGCAGTGAGCTGGGAAGGGAGTACGAGCAGTACTTC.

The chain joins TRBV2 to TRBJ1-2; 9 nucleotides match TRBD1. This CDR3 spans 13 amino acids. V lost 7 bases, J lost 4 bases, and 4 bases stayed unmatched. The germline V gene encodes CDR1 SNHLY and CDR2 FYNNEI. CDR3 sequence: CASKGQGIYGYTF. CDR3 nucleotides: TGTGCCAGCAAGGGACAGGGCATCTATGGCTACACCTTC.

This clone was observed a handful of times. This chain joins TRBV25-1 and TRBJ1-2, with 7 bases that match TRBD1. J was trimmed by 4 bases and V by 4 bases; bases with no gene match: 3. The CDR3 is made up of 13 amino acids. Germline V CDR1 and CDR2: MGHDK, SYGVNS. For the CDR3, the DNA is TGTGCCAGCAGTGCGGGACAGATCTATGGCTACACCTTC. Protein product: CASSAGQIYGYTF.

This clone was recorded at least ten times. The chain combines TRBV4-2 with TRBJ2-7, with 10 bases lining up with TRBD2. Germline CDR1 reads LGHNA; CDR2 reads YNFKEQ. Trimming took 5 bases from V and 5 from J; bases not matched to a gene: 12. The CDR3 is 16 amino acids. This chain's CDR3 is CASSEDQASGGNEQYF. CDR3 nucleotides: TGTGCCAGCAGCGAGGATCAGGCTAGCGGGGGTAACGAGCAGTACTTC.

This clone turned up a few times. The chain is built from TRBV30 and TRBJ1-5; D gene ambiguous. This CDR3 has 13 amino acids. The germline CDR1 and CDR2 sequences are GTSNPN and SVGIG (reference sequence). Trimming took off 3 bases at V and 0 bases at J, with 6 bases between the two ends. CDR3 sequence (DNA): TGTGCCTGGAGGGGCAGTAGCAATCAGCCCCAGCATTTT. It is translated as CAWRGSSNQPQHF.

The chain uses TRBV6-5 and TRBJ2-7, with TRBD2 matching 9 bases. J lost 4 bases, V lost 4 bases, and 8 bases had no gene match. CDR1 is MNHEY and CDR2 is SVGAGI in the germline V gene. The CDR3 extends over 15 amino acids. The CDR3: CASSSLGGGAYEQYF. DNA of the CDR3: TGTGCCAGCAGTTCTCTAGGCGGGGGGGCTTACGAGCAGTACTTC.

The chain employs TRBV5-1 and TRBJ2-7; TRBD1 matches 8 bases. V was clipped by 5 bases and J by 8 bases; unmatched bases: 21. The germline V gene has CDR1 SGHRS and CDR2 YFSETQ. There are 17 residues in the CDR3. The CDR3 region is CASSTTGTGRPLTKQYF. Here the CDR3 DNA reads TGCGCCAGCAGTACTACCGGGACAGGAAGACCTTTGACTAAGCAGTACTTC.

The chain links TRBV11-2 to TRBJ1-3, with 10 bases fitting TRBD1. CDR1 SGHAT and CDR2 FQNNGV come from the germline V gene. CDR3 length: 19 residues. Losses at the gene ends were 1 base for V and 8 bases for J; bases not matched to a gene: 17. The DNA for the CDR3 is TGTGCCAGCAGCTTAGTTCTGGGTTACACGACAGGGGGCGCGGACACCATATATTTT. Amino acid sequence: CASSLVLGYTTGGADTIYF.

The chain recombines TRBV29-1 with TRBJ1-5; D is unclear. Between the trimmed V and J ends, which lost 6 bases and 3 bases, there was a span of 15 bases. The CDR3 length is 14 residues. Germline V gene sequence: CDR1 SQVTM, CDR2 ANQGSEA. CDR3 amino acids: CSVIRQATNQPQHF. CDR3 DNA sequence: TGCAGCGTGATACGCCAGGCGACCAATCAGCCCCAGCATTTT.

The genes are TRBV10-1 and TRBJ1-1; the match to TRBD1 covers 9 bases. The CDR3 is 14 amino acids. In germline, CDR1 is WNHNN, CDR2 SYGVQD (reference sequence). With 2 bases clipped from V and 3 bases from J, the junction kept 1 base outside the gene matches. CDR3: CASSERQGDTEAFF. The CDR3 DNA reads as TGCGCCAGCAGTGAGAGACAGGGGGACACTGAAGCTTTCTTT.

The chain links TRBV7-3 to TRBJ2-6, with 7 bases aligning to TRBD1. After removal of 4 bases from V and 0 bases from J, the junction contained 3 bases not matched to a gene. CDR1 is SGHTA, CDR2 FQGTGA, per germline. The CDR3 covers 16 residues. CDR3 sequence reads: CASSYTGVSGANVLTF. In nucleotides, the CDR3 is TGTGCCAGCAGCTATACAGGGGTCTCTGGGGCCAACGTCCTGACTTTC.

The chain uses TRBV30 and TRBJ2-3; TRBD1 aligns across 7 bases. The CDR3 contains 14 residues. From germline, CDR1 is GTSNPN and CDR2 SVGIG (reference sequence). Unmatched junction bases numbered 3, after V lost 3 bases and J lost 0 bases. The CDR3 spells CAWRDRPSTDTQYF. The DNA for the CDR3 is TGTGCCTGGAGGGACAGGCCCAGCACAGATACGCAGTATTTT.

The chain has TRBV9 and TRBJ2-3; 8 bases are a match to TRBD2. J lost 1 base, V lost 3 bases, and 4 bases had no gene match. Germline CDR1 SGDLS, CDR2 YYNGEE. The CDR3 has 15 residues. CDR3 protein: CASSDSGAGTDTQYF. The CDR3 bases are TGTGCCAGCAGCGATAGCGGGGCGGGCACAGATACGCAGTATTTT.

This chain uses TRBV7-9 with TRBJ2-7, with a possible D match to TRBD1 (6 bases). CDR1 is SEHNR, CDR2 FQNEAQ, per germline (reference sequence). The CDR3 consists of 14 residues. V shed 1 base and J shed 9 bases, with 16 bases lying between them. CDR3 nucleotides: TGTGCCAGCAGCTTAGGCCCCCGACAGGATGGGCAGTACTTC. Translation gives CASSLGPRQDGQYF.